This T cell receptor (beta chain) is drawn from a study of control samples from healthy donors and cancer patients. CDR3 size: 13 residues. Trimming removed 2 bases from V and 1 base from J, with 5 bases in between. Germline CDR1 reads MNHNY; CDR2 reads SVGAGI (reference sequence). Clones were sequenced by immunoSEQ multiplex PCR, and TCRdb holds only the in-frame ones, with some missing. The table shows 70,000 or so clones, with roughly 84% occurring only once. The chain links TRBV6-6 to TRBJ1-1; D is unresolved. Sequenced input: blood. The sequence was collected from a man aged 50-59 years in good health. CDR3 sequence: CASSYAENTEAFF. The CDR3 coding sequence is TGTGCCAGCAGTTACGCGGAGAACACTGAAGCTTTCTTT.